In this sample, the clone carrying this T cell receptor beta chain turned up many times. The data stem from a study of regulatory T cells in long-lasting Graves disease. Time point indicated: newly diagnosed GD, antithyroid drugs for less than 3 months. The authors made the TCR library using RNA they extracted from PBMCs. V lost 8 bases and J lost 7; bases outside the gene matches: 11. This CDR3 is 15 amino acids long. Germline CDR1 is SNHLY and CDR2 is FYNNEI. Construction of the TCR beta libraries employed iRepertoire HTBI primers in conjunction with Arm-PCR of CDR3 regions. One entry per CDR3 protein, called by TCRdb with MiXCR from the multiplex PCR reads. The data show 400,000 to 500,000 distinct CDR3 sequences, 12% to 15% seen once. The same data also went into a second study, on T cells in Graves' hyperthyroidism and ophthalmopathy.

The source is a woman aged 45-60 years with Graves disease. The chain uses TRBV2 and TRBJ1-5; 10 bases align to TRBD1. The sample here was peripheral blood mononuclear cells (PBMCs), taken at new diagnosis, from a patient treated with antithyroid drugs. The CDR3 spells CASQPSRTGGQPQHF. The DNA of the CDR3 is TGTGCCAGCCAGCCCTCTCGGACAGGGGGACAGCCCCAGCATTTT.